Presented here are 26 T cell receptor beta chains from one specimen sequenced in a study of blood T cell repertoires in COVID-19. Repertoires were generated with immunoSEQ multiplex PCR, while TCRdb's copy carries only in-frame clones and drops some. The table records about 280,000 clones, roughly 80% of them present only once. Sequencing was performed on PBMCs or T cells enriched from blood (not recorded which). The receptors come from a man aged 35 to 55 who had been exposed to COVID-19.

The CDR3 DNA reads TGTGCCAGTAGAAGGTCTGAGACTGGAGGGACTGAAGCTTTCTTT. Translation: CASRRSETGGTEAFF. V gene TRBV19 combines with J gene TRBJ1-1, with D hard to call. Germline CDR1 LNHDA, CDR2 SQIVND (reference sequence). V lost 6 bases and J lost 5, with 19 bases in between. The CDR3 totals 15 residues. Full variable domain (missing parts from reference TRBV19 and TRBJ1-1): DGGITQSPKYLFRKEGQNVTLSCEQNLNHDAMYWYRQDPGQGLRLIYYSQIVNDFQKGDIAEGYSVSREKKESFPLTVTSAQKNPTAFYLCASRRSETGGTEAFFGQGTRLTVV.

The V gene is TRBV29-1, the J gene TRBJ1-1; TRBD1 agrees at 7 bases. The V and J ends lost 5 bases and 6 bases, in that order; junction bases with no gene match: 3. The CDR3 totals 11 residues. Germline values: CDR1 SQVTM, CDR2 ANQGSEA. The CDR3 DNA reads TGCAGCGTTAAGGGGGCCGCTGAAGCTTTCTTT. Amino acids: CSVKGAAEAFF. The whole variable domain, remainder taken from reference TRBV29-1 and TRBJ1-1, is SAVISQKPSRDICQRGTSLTIQCQVDSQVTMMFWYRQQPGQSLTLIATANQGSEATYESGFVIDKFPISRPNLTFSTLTVSNMSPEDSSIYLCSVKGAAEAFFGQGTRLTVV.

This clone was seen a handful of times. This sequence joins TRBV19 and TRBJ2-3, with D hard to call. CDR3 length: 14 residues. V lost 7 bases and J lost 1, with 12 bases in between. Germline values: CDR1 LNHDA, CDR2 SQIVND (reference sequence). The CDR3 here is CASTPGSGTDTQYF. CDR3 sequence (DNA): TGTGCCAGTACACCGGGTTCGGGCACAGATACGCAGTATTTT.

The chain recombines TRBV11-2 with TRBJ2-7; D possibly corresponds to TRBD2 (6 bases). Germline V gene data show CDR1 as SGHAT and CDR2 as FQNNGV. The CDR3 is made up of 15 amino acids. V was pared by 5 bases and J by 0 bases, with 14 bases between. The CDR3 DNA follows: TGTGCCAGCAGCCAGGAGGTCGGGAGCTCCTACGAGCAGTACTTC. Amino acid sequence: CASSQEVGSSYEQYF.

The V gene is TRBV5-6, the J gene TRBJ2-7; D not resolved. There are 12 residues in the CDR3. Trimming left V 3 bases short and J 12 bases short, with 16 bases between. Germline loops: CDR1 SGHDT, CDR2 YYEEEE. CDR3 region: CASSWADNPLYF. CDR3 nucleotide sequence: TGTGCCAGCAGCTGGGCAGACAACCCCCTGTACTTC.

The chain employs TRBV3-1 (or the pseudogene TRBV3-2) and TRBJ1-4; 7 bases map to TRBD1. Germline V lookup: CDR1 LGHDT, CDR2 YNNKEL (reference sequence). V gave up 4 bases and J gave up 5 bases; unmatched junction bases: 4. The CDR3 runs to 14 residues. CDR3 coding DNA: TGTGCCAGCAGCCTTGGACAGGCGAATGAAAAACTGTTTTTT. Protein: CASSLGQANEKLFF.

The chain couples TRBV11-1 to TRBJ2-7; D uncertain. There are 11 residues in the CDR3. Per germline, CDR1 SGHAT and CDR2 FQDESV (reference sequence). The V end was cut by 5 bases, the J end by 7 bases, with 9 bases between. This CDR3 reads CASSLAWEQYF. For the CDR3, the DNA is TGTGCCAGCAGCCTGGCATGGGAGCAGTACTTC.

This clone was seen a handful of times. The chain combines TRBV2 with TRBJ2-6, with D possibly matching TRBD1 (6 bases). V lost 7 bases and J 0 bases, leaving 13 bases between the germline ends. This CDR3 is built from 16 residues. CDR1 is SNHLY, CDR2 FYNNEI, per germline. CDR3 protein: CASTRTVSSGANVLTF. CDR3 in DNA: TGTGCCAGCACTCGGACAGTTAGCTCTGGGGCCAACGTCCTGACTTTC.

The chain recombines TRBV6-5 with TRBJ2-7; D unclear. Germline V gives CDR1 MNHEY, CDR2 SVGAGI. Trimming removed 4 bases at V and 3 bases at J, with 13 bases between. The length of the CDR3 is 14 residues. This chain's CDR3 is CASSSRPPRYEQYF. CDR3 bases: TGTGCCAGCAGTTCTAGGCCTCCGCGCTACGAGCAGTACTTC.

The chain has TRBV11-2 and TRBJ2-1; TRBD2 aligns across 8 bases. The CDR3 spans 14 residues. Trimming cost V 2 bases and J 8 bases; bases outside gene matches: 5. CDR1 SGHAT and CDR2 FQNNGV come from the germline V gene. The CDR3 reads CASSLRTGGDEQFF. The CDR3 DNA reads TGTGCCAGCAGCTTACGAACGGGAGGGGATGAGCAGTTCTTC.

This clone was seen a single time. The chain is built from TRBV6-2 or TRBV6-3 and TRBJ1-4; D unresolved. V lost 5 bases to trimming and J lost 8 bases, with 12 bases between them. From germline, CDR1 is MNHEY and CDR2 SVGEGT. The CDR3 has 13 amino acids. The CDR3 DNA follows: TGTGCCAGCAGTCGGGAACCACGAGAAAAACTGTTTTTT. Amino acid sequence: CASSREPREKLFF.

To note about this clone: At one of its ends the junction is not consistent with the germline gene, which may arise from a read error. The chain combines TRBV24-1 with TRBJ2-1; TRBD2 matches at 8 bases. This CDR3 contains 16 residues. Germline V CDR1 and CDR2: KGHDR, SFDVKD. The CDR3 DNA reads TGTGCCACCAGTGACCCCACTAGCGGAGGCTACTATGAGCAGTTCTTC. As protein: CATSDPTSGGYYEQFF.

This clone has just one count. This rearrangement joins TRBV6-5 to TRBJ1-1; possible D gene TRBD1, 5 bases. Germline V gene lookup returns CDR1 MNHEY and CDR2 SVGAGI. This CDR3 has 15 residues. Between the trimmed V and J ends, which lost 5 bases and 1 base, there was a span of 14 bases. The CDR3: CASSPRTNANTEAFF. Written as DNA, the CDR3 is TGTGCCAGCAGTCCGCGGACAAACGCGAACACTGAAGCTTTCTTT.

This clone was detected a few times. The rearrangement links TRBV19 to TRBJ2-2; the D gene is possibly TRBD2 (6 bases). The CDR3 extends over 12 amino acids. In germline, CDR1 is LNHDA, CDR2 SQIVND (reference sequence). V lost 5 bases, J lost 6 bases, and 7 bases lay in between. CDR3: CASSPGAGELFF. The CDR3 bases are TGTGCCAGTAGTCCGGGAGCCGGGGAGCTGTTTTTT.

The chain employs TRBV14 and TRBJ2-3; tentatively, D is TRBD1 (5 bases). V was cut by 4 bases and J by 8 bases, with 16 bases left in between. CDR1 and CDR2 (germline): SGHDN, FVKESK. This CDR3 is built from 14 residues. The CDR3 nucleotides are TGTGCCAGCAGCCGAGAACAGGTTCCAGGTACGCAGTATTTT. Translation: CASSREQVPGTQYF.

The V and J genes are TRBV29-1 and TRBJ2-5; 7 positions match TRBD1. CDR3 size: 14 residues. The germline V gene has CDR1 SQVTM and CDR2 ANQGSEA. V trimming: 3 bases; J trimming: 4 bases; junction bases outside the gene matches: 8. DNA for the CDR3: TGCAGCGTTGATGAGGGGGCGTATACAGAGACCCAGTACTTC. This translates into CSVDEGAYTETQYF.

The rearrangement joins TRBV5-1 to TRBJ1-2, with TRBD1 identical over 7 bases. This CDR3 has 13 residues. V lost 1 base and J lost 14; bases outside the gene matches: 11. CDR1 is SGHRS, CDR2 YFSETQ, per germline. CDR3 nucleotide sequence: TGCGCCAGCAGCTTGAGGGGAAAAGGGGGCTGGACCTTC. As protein: CASSLRGKGGWTF.

The V and J genes are TRBV29-1 and TRBJ2-6; D remains unclear. The V and J ends lost 4 bases and 0 bases respectively, with 7 bases between them. This CDR3 spans 14 amino acids. The V gene's germline CDR1 is SQVTM and CDR2 ANQGSEA. CDR3 sequence reads: CSVGMSSGANVLTF. CDR3 DNA sequence: TGCAGCGTTGGAATGAGCTCTGGGGCCAACGTCCTGACTTTC.

This clone has only one observation. The sample has other DNA sequences that encode this CDR3 too. The CDR3 here is CASSVGGSSYEQYF. The CDR3 DNA follows: TGTGCCAGCAGCGTAGGAGGAAGCTCCTACGAGCAGTACTTC. V and J are TRBV9 and TRBJ2-7; D unresolved. The germline V gene has CDR1 SGDLS and CDR2 YYNGEE. The V gene lost 0 bases and the J gene lost 0 bases, with 7 bases spanning the gap. The CDR3 covers 14 residues.

The chain joins TRBV28 to TRBJ1-5, with 8 bases matching TRBD1. Germline CDR1 and CDR2: MDHEN and SYDVKM. Trimming removed 10 bases from V and 4 bases from J; junction bases left unmatched: 6. The CDR3 extends over 13 amino acids. The CDR3 region is CATRDRMNQPQHF. CDR3 DNA: TGTGCCACCCGGGACAGGATGAATCAGCCCCAGCATTTT.

The rearrangement uses TRBV7-8 and TRBJ1-5, with D possibly TRBD1 on 5 matching bases. CDR1 is SGHVS, CDR2 FQNEAQ, per germline. The CDR3 sequence is 17 residues long. Trimming took off 1 base at V and 0 bases at J, with 13 bases between the two ends. CDR3 amino acids: CASSLVQGSFSNQPQHF. The DNA for the CDR3 is TGTGCCAGCAGCTTAGTTCAGGGTAGCTTTAGCAATCAGCCCCAGCATTTT.

For this clone: Its ends do not fully match the called genes, so a read error is possible. The chain carries TRBV7-7 and TRBJ2-1; 9 bases match TRBD2. CDR1 and CDR2 (germline): SSHAT, FNYEAQ (reference sequence). CDR3 length: 15 residues. The CDR3 reads CASSLREGLNNEQFF. As DNA, the CDR3 is TGTGCTAGCAGCTTGCGGGAGGGCCTCAACAATGAGCAGTTCTTC. Combining the CDR3 with reference TRBV7-7 and TRBJ2-1 gives the whole variable domain GAGVSQSPRYKVTKRGQDVTLRCDPISSHATLYWYQQALGQGPEFLTYFNYEAQPDKSGLPSDRFSAERPEGSISTLTIQRTEQRDSAMYRCASSLREGLNNEQFFGPGTRLTVL.

This chain joins TRBV7-8 and TRBJ2-7; 8 bases fit TRBD2. V lost 5 bases to trimming and J lost 2 bases; unmatched junction nucleotides: 8. The CDR3 extends over 15 amino acids. Germline V CDR1 and CDR2: SGHVS, FQNEAQ. CDR3 in DNA: TGTGCCAGCAGCCGAACTAGCGGAGGAGCCTACGAGCAGTACTTC. This gives the protein CASSRTSGGAYEQYF.

Details on this clone: One end of the junction is discordant with germline, which a read error may explain. V is TRBV6-5 and J is TRBJ2-7; a possible D gene is TRBD2 (6 bases). CDR1 and CDR2 (germline): MNHEY, SVGAGI. The CDR3 spans 14 residues. The DNA for the CDR3 is TGTGCCAGCAGCCTCGGGACTCGCGCGACAATACGGGTCTTC. Amino acid sequence: CASSLGTRATIRVF.

The chain recombines TRBV6-5 with TRBJ2-7; possible D gene TRBD2, 5 bases. CDR1 and CDR2 from the germline V gene are MNHEY and SVGAGI. This CDR3 is built from 13 residues. Between the trimmed V and J ends, which lost 10 bases and 0 bases, there was a span of 13 bases. This chain's CDR3 is CATSPGGSYEQYF. The CDR3 bases are TGTGCCACCTCCCCAGGAGGCTCCTACGAGCAGTACTTC.

Only a few counts were recorded for this clone. The genes are TRBV19 and TRBJ2-7, with D possibly matching TRBD2 (5 bases). The CDR3 is 13 amino acids. In germline, CDR1 is LNHDA, CDR2 SQIVND (reference sequence). The V end was cut by 6 bases, the J end by 3 bases, with 12 bases between. CDR3 in amino acids: CASRPGGFYEQYF. The CDR3 nucleotides are TGTGCCAGTAGGCCGGGCGGGTTCTACGAGCAGTACTTC.